These 30 T cell receptor beta chains were sequenced from one sample in a study of PD-L1 blockade in urothelial cancer. Assay: immunoSEQ multiplex PCR; the TCRdb copy retains only in-frame clones and omits some. Of some 30,000 clones in the sample, around three quarters were seen once. Time point defined: peripheral blood 6 weeks after treatment start. Here the sequenced sample was PBMCs, taken around atezolizumab (anti-PD-L1) treatment. The receptors were gathered from a man aged 65-85 years with urothelial cancer.

This clone was seen a single time. V and J are TRBV7-8 and TRBJ2-5, with no clear D. V was pared by 5 bases and J by 3 bases, with 10 bases between. This CDR3 has 13 residues. Germline loops: CDR1 SGHVS, CDR2 FQNEAQ. CDR3: CASSPVAEETQYF. In DNA form, the CDR3 reads TGTGCCAGCAGCCCCGTGGCGGAAGAGACCCAGTACTTC.

The table lists this clone with a count of one. This rearrangement joins TRBV19 to TRBJ1-1; maybe TRBD1 (5 bases). This CDR3 is built from 13 residues. V was trimmed by 5 bases and J by 4 bases, leaving 11 bases between them. Germline V CDR1 and CDR2: LNHDA, SQIVND (reference sequence). DNA of the CDR3: TGTGCCAGTAGTGGTCTTCAGGGCACTGAAGCTTTCTTT. As protein: CASSGLQGTEAFF.

In this sample, this clone turned up a few times. The V gene is TRBV12-5, the J gene TRBJ1-5; the D is unclear. Germline-derived CDR1 and CDR2 are LGHNT and FRNRAP. V gave up 7 bases and J gave up 2 bases, with 9 bases separating them. The length of the CDR3 is 13 residues. The CDR3 reads CASANNGNQPQHF. The CDR3 DNA is TGTGCTAGTGCCAACAACGGCAATCAGCCCCAGCATTTT.

CDR3 sequence (DNA): TGTGCCAGCAGCCTCCGGAGAGGGGACACCTCCTACGAGCAGTACTTC. Translation gives CASSLRRGDTSYEQYF. This sequence joins TRBV5-7 and TRBJ2-7; a weak D match, TRBD1 (6 bases). TRBV5-7 is flagged as an ORF with uncertain function. V was trimmed by 4 bases and J by 0 bases, leaving 17 bases between them. The CDR3 totals 16 residues.

J is TRBJ2-1 and V is TRBV7-2; maybe TRBD1 (6 bases). This CDR3 contains 15 residues. The V gene lost 5 bases and the J gene lost 8 bases, with 19 bases spanning the gap. The germline V gene has CDR1 SGHTA and CDR2 FQGNSA. The CDR3 protein is CASSGQFSGYDEQFF. As DNA, the CDR3 is TGTGCCAGCAGCGGACAGTTTTCGGGGTATGATGAGCAGTTCTTC. Combining the CDR3 with reference TRBV7-2 and TRBJ2-1 gives the whole variable domain GAGVSQSPSNKVTEKGKDVELRCDPISGHTALYWYRQSLGQGLEFLIYFQGNSAPDKSGLPSDRFSAERTGGSVSTLTIQRTQQEDSAVYLCASSGQFSGYDEQFFGPGTRLTVL.

This clone was picked up a small number of times. The rearrangement uses TRBV7-3 and TRBJ1-1, with 7 bases matching TRBD1. The CDR3 has 14 amino acids. V trimming: 4 bases; J trimming: 4 bases; junction bases outside the gene matches: 6. Looked up from germline, CDR1 is SGHTA and CDR2 is FQGTGA. This CDR3 is CASSSRQGSTEAFF. CDR3 bases: TGTGCCAGCAGCTCCCGACAGGGTTCCACTGAAGCTTTCTTT.

J is TRBJ2-1 and V is TRBV11-1; 11 bases fit TRBD2. Trimming took 5 bases from V and 3 from J; bases not matched to a gene: 6. The CDR3 consists of 16 residues. The germline V gene has CDR1 SGHAT and CDR2 FQDESV (reference sequence). The chain's CDR3 is CASSRSGGAGYNEQFF. CDR3 sequence (DNA): TGTGCCAGCAGCCGTAGCGGGGGGGCTGGCTACAATGAGCAGTTCTTC. Full variable domain (remainder filled in from reference TRBV11-1 and TRBJ2-1): EAEVAQSPRYKITEKSQAVAFWCDPISGHATLYWYRQILGQGPELLVQFQDESVVDDSQLPKDRFSAERLKGVDSTLKIQPAELGDSAMYLCASSRSGGAGYNEQFFGPGTRLTVL.

The CDR3 loop reads CSVEAGTQGYYGYTF. The CDR3 DNA is TGCAGCGTTGAAGCCGGGACCCAGGGGTACTATGGCTACACCTTC. V is TRBV29-1 and J is TRBJ1-2, with D perhaps matching TRBD1 (6 bases). Germline V gene lookup returns CDR1 SQVTM and CDR2 ANQGSEA. Trimming removed 1 base at V and 3 bases at J, with 15 bases between. The CDR3 spans 15 residues.

The genes are TRBV28 and TRBJ1-6; D is unclear. The CDR3 contains 18 residues. The germline CDR1 and CDR2 sequences are MDHEN and SYDVKM. V was pared by 1 base and J by 0 bases, with 13 bases between. CDR3: CASSLSIGLGSYNSPLHF. The CDR3 coding sequence is TGTGCCAGCAGTTTATCGATCGGACTGGGCTCCTATAATTCACCCCTCCACTTT.

V gene TRBV15 combines with J gene TRBJ1-1; weak D call: TRBD1 (6 bases). The CDR3 extends over 13 amino acids. Germline V gene sequence: CDR1 LNHNV, CDR2 YYDKDF (reference sequence). Trimming stripped 3 bases from V and 6 bases from J, with 11 bases between. In nucleotides, the CDR3 is TGTGCCACCAGCAGGGGGGCGGAAGCTGAAGCTTTCTTT. Residues: CATSRGAEAEAFF.

This clone was counted once. The rearrangement uses TRBV4-3 and TRBJ1-2; tentatively, D is TRBD1 (5 bases). CDR1 is LGHNA and CDR2 is YSLEER in the germline V gene. The CDR3 sequence is 16 residues long. The V end lost 3 bases, the J end lost 4 bases, and 18 bases lay between the germline ends. The CDR3 DNA sequence: TGCGCCAGCAGCCAGGGCAGGGTACTCGGGAGCTATGGCTACACCTTC. It is translated as CASSQGRVLGSYGYTF.

The rearrangement links TRBV7-3 to TRBJ2-5, with TRBD2 as a possible D gene (5 bases). Trimming left V 4 bases short and J 5 bases short, with 11 bases between. The V gene's germline CDR1 is SGHTA and CDR2 FQGTGA. This CDR3 region has 13 residues. CDR3 DNA sequence: TGTGCCAGCAGCTCTAGTCGGGGTGAGACCCAGTACTTC. Translated: CASSSSRGETQYF.

The rearrangement links TRBV5-6 to TRBJ2-2; 7 bases line up with TRBD2. This CDR3 has 16 residues. Germline CDR1 SGHDT, CDR2 YYEEEE. Trimming at V came to 0 bases and at J to 3 bases, leaving 5 bases not matched to a gene. The CDR3 spells CASSLETGGYTGELFF. CDR3 DNA: TGTGCCAGCAGCTTGGAGACGGGAGGATACACCGGGGAGCTGTTTTTT.

The chain joins TRBV27 to TRBJ2-1; 14 nucleotides align to TRBD2. Germline V gene sequence: CDR1 MNHEY, CDR2 SMNVEV (reference sequence). The CDR3 totals 21 residues. J lost 6 bases, V lost 6 bases, and 22 bases had no gene match. The CDR3 loop reads CASRQYSHSGTSGRMSNEQFF. The CDR3 DNA sequence: TGTGCCAGCAGGCAATATTCTCACTCCGGGACTAGCGGGAGAATGAGCAATGAGCAGTTCTTC.

The CDR3 coding sequence is TGTGCCAGCAGGATCGGGGACAGGGACACAGATACGCAGTATTTT. The encoded protein is CASRIGDRDTDTQYF. The J gene is TRBJ2-3, the V gene TRBV2, with 9 bases aligning to TRBD1. V trimming: 6 bases; J trimming: 2 bases; junction bases outside the gene matches: 6. The germline CDR1 and CDR2 sequences are SNHLY and FYNNEI. The CDR3 spans 15 residues.

V is TRBV7-3 and J is TRBJ1-1; tentatively, D is TRBD1 (5 bases). In germline, CDR1 is SGHTA, CDR2 FQGTGA. Trimming took off 2 bases at V and 6 bases at J, with 13 bases between the two ends. The CDR3 consists of 14 residues. In DNA, the CDR3 is TGTGCCAGCAGCTTATCGAGTGGGGCCGCTGAAGCTTTCTTT. Encoded protein: CASSLSSGAAEAFF.

The chain joins TRBV18 to TRBJ1-4, with D tentatively TRBD1 (5 bases). The V gene lost 4 bases and the J gene lost 2 bases, with 14 bases spanning the gap. This CDR3 has 16 residues. Germline V gives CDR1 KGHSH, CDR2 LQKENI. The CDR3 reads CASSLSAGFTNEKLFF. CDR3 coding DNA: TGTGCCAGCTCACTATCAGCAGGGTTCACTAATGAAAAACTGTTTTTT.

The chain couples TRBV6-5 to TRBJ2-3, with TRBD2 matching over 12 bases. The germline CDR1 and CDR2 sequences are MNHEY and SVGAGI. J lost 5 bases, V lost 4 bases, and 1 base had no gene match. This CDR3 has 14 residues. CDR3 region: CASSLGLAGDTQYF. The DNA for the CDR3 is TGTGCCAGCAGTTTGGGACTAGCGGGAGATACGCAGTATTTT.

This chain links TRBV21-1 with TRBJ1-1; TRBD1 reflects the table's D call only, with no check against the DNA. TRBV21-1 has pseudogene status. This CDR3 has 12 amino acids. This CDR3 is CASGQGSTEAFF. In DNA form, the CDR3 reads TGTGCCAGCGGACAGGGGTCCACTGAAGCTTTCTTT.

The chain uses TRBV6-1 and TRBJ1-2; a possible D gene is TRBD1 (5 bases). CDR1 is MNHNS, CDR2 SASEGT, per germline. The CDR3 totals 15 residues. With 3 bases removed from V and 2 bases from J, the gap between germline ends came to 13 bases. The CDR3 DNA reads TGTGCCAGCAGTGAGAGACGTCAGGGAAACTATGGCTACACCTTC. Translated: CASSERRQGNYGYTF.

V usage is TRBV9 and J usage is TRBJ2-4; no clear D gene. The CDR3 is made up of 14 amino acids. The germline V and J ends were trimmed by 0 bases and 5 bases, with 9 bases remaining between them. Germline assignment: CDR1 SGDLS and CDR2 YYNGEE. CDR3: CASSVDPLENIQYF. As DNA, the CDR3 is TGTGCCAGCAGCGTAGATCCACTCGAAAACATTCAGTACTTC.

This clone was detected a few times. The chain recombines TRBV18 with TRBJ1-2; D uncertain. V was cut by 3 bases and J by 7 bases, with 15 bases left in between. Germline lookup yields CDR1 KGHSH and CDR2 LQKENI. The CDR3 consists of 14 residues. The CDR3 coding sequence is TGTGCCAGCTCACCCGCACCAATCTCCGGTGGCTACACCTTC. It codes for CASSPAPISGGYTF.

This rearrangement joins TRBV15 to TRBJ2-3; D not resolved. The CDR3 length is 14 residues. V lost 0 bases to trimming and J lost 2 bases, with 6 bases between them. CDR1 is LNHNV, CDR2 YYDKDF, per germline (reference sequence). The CDR3 reads CATSRESYTDTQYF. The CDR3 DNA is TGTGCCACCAGCAGAGAATCCTACACAGATACGCAGTATTTT.

This clone was found once. The chain couples TRBV12-5 to TRBJ2-2; perhaps TRBD1 as D (6 bases). V lost 1 base to trimming and J lost 7 bases, with 13 bases between them. The CDR3 is 15 amino acids. Germline V lookup: CDR1 LGHNT, CDR2 FRNRAP. DNA of the CDR3: TGTGCTAGTGGTTTGGACAGGGCGTCCGTCGGGGAGCTGTTTTTT. Protein: CASGLDRASVGELFF.

This clone came up once. The chain uses TRBV9 and TRBJ1-2; 12 bases map to TRBD1. The germline V gene has CDR1 SGDLS and CDR2 YYNGEE. Losses at the gene ends were 4 bases for V and 4 bases for J; bases not matched to a gene: 8. The CDR3 is 16 amino acids. CDR3 sequence: CASSQTGQGAGYGYTF. Here the CDR3 DNA reads TGTGCCAGCAGCCAAACGGGACAGGGGGCGGGCTATGGCTACACCTTC.

The J gene is TRBJ2-1, the V gene TRBV19, with 7 positions matching TRBD2. V dropped 2 bases and J dropped 5; count of bases not matched to a gene: 3. The CDR3 is 14 amino acids. Looked up from germline, CDR1 is LNHDA and CDR2 is SQIVND (reference sequence). In DNA form, the CDR3 reads TGTGCCAGTAGTATAAGACTAGCCAACAATGAGCAGTTCTTC. Its protein is CASSIRLANNEQFF.

This clone was seen a handful of times. CDR3 DNA sequence: TGCGCCAGCAGCTCCCGGGACAGGTCGGGCGAGCAGTACTTC. Its protein is CASSSRDRSGEQYF. V is TRBV5-1 and J is TRBJ2-7, with 8 bases lining up with TRBD1. V dropped 3 bases and J dropped 6; count of bases not matched to a gene: 8. This CDR3 has 14 residues. Germline V gives CDR1 SGHRS, CDR2 YFSETQ.

The chain couples TRBV6-5 to TRBJ1-1; perhaps TRBD1 as D (6 bases). Trimming cost V 7 bases and J 5 bases, with 14 bases left between them. This CDR3 has 13 amino acids. Germline CDR1 and CDR2: MNHEY and SVGAGI. CDR3 region: CASTTGGKTEAFF. CDR3 nucleotide sequence: TGTGCCAGCACCACGGGGGGCAAAACTGAAGCTTTCTTT.

This clone has more than one count but fewer than ten. The chain joins TRBV18 to TRBJ2-1; TRBD1 matches 8 bases. Germline V gene sequence: CDR1 KGHSH, CDR2 LQKENI. This CDR3 comprises 15 residues. Trimming removed 3 bases from V and 5 bases from J; junction bases left unmatched: 6. This CDR3 reads CASSPRTGQDNEQFF. CDR3 DNA sequence: TGTGCCAGCTCACCCCGGACAGGGCAGGACAATGAGCAGTTCTTC. Based on the CDR3 plus reference TRBV18 and TRBJ2-1, the full variable domain is NAGVMQNPRHLVRRRGQEARLRCSPMKGHSHVYWYRQLPEEGLKFMVYLQKENIIDESGMPKERFSAEFPKEGPSILRIQQVVRGDSAAYFCASSPRTGQDNEQFFGPGTRLTVL.

J is TRBJ2-5 and V is TRBV5-4; the match to TRBD1 covers 7 bases. Germline V CDR1 and CDR2: SGHNT, YYREEE (reference sequence). The CDR3 covers 15 residues. With V trimmed by 4 bases and J by 5 bases, 11 bases remained unmatched. CDR3 sequence (DNA): TGTGCCAGCAGCACTGACAGGGTGGAGGATGAGACCCAGTACTTC. Protein sequence: CASSTDRVEDETQYF.